Here is one T cell receptor (beta chain) with its context. A far larger clone is off by one base, so a read error is likely. The conserved final phenylalanine or tryptophan is absent from the CDR3, which likely points to a read error. TCR beta CDR3 regions were amplified from RNA transcripts. With the HTBI primer set, the TCR CDR3 went through a first round of RT-PCR. In TCRdb, the multiplex PCR reads were re-called with MiXCR into one record per CDR3 protein. The data contain hundreds of thousands of distinct CDR3 sequences, around 15% of them singletons. These data come from a study of T cells in Graves' hyperthyroidism and ophthalmopathy. Trimming pared 5 bases from V and 4 bases from J, leaving 13 bases between. CDR1 and CDR2 (germline): SGHTS, YDEGEE. CDR3 length: 14 amino acids.

The source material was blood. V is TRBV5-8 and J is TRBJ1-5; D may be TRBD1 (6 bases). This receptor was identified in a woman under 30 with Graves' hyperthyroidism. The CDR3 reads CASSYGGGNQPQHL. In DNA form, the CDR3 reads TGTGCCAGCAGTTACGGAGGGGGAAATCAGCCCCAGCATTTA.